Following are 8 T cell receptor beta chains from one sample sequenced in a study of OX40 agonist ivuxolimab in advanced cancers. Assay used: immunoSEQ multiplex PCR; TCRdb lists only in-frame clones, some missing. The sample lists about 35,000 clones, 92% occurring once. Specimen: CD4+ or CD8+ T cells sorted from blood, collected in a trial of the OX40 agonist ivuxolimab. The receptors derive from an adult with an advanced solid tumor such as melanoma, head and neck, liver or kidney cancer.

The gene calls are TRBV18 and TRBJ1-1, with D possibly being TRBD1 (5 bases). Germline-derived CDR1 and CDR2 are KGHSH and LQKENI. Trimming cost V 3 bases and J 3 bases, with 29 bases left between them. The CDR3 loop spans 20 amino acids. This CDR3 is CASSPSLFGTVTLEDTEAFF. The CDR3 DNA sequence: TGTGCCAGCTCACCTTCTCTATTCGGGACGGTCACGCTAGAAGACACTGAAGCTTTCTTT. The full variable domain, completed using reference TRBV18 and TRBJ1-1, is NAGVMQNPRHLVRRRGQEARLRCSPMKGHSHVYWYRQLPEEGLKFMVYLQKENIIDESGMPKERFSAEFPKEGPSILRIQQVVRGDSAAYFCASSPSLFGTVTLEDTEAFFGQGTRLTVV.

V gene TRBV7-2 combines with J gene TRBJ1-2, with TRBD1 matching over 10 bases. CDR1 and CDR2 (germline): SGHTA, FQGNSA. This CDR3 is 13 amino acids long. V shed 5 bases, J shed 7 bases, and the junction held 4 bases outside the gene matches. CDR3 nucleotide sequence: TGTGCCAGCAGCCGACAGGGGGCTCCTGGCTACACCTTC. Its translation: CASSRQGAPGYTF. Full variable domain (outside the CDR3, taken from reference TRBV7-2 and TRBJ1-2): GAGVSQSPSNKVTEKGKDVELRCDPISGHTALYWYRQSLGQGLEFLIYFQGNSAPDKSGLPSDRFSAERTGGSVSTLTIQRTQQEDSAVYLCASSRQGAPGYTFGSGTRLTVV.

The chain employs TRBV6-5 and TRBJ2-7; 13 nucleotides match TRBD2. The CDR3 sequence is 14 residues long. The germline V gene encodes CDR1 MNHEY and CDR2 SVGAGI. Germline trimming cut 6 bases from V and 5 bases from J; bases unmatched to any gene: 4. CDR3 in DNA: TGTGCCAGCAGCGGACTAGCGGGAGCGGACGAGCAGTACTTC. It translates to CASSGLAGADEQYF.

The V and J genes are TRBV7-9 and TRBJ1-2; 8 bases line up with TRBD1. The CDR3 totals 18 residues. Trimming took 1 base from V and 5 from J; bases not matched to a gene: 15. Germline loops: CDR1 SEHNR, CDR2 FQNEAQ (reference sequence). The CDR3 is CASSLEFRLAGGRYGYTF. CDR3 bases: TGTGCCAGCAGCTTAGAATTCCGGTTGGCAGGGGGCAGATATGGCTACACCTTC.

This clone showed up just once. This chain joins TRBV29-1 and TRBJ2-2; 8 positions match TRBD1. The CDR3 sequence is 15 residues long. V lost 2 bases and J lost 2; bases outside the gene matches: 4. The germline gives CDR1 SQVTM, CDR2 ANQGSEA. CDR3 in amino acids: CSVERQGTNTGELFF. Here the CDR3 DNA reads TGCAGCGTTGAAAGACAGGGGACTAACACCGGGGAGCTGTTTTTT.

The chain is built from TRBV12-5 and TRBJ2-1; 7 bases map to TRBD2. With V trimmed by 0 bases and J by 8 bases, 13 bases remained unmatched. The length of the CDR3 is 17 residues. The V gene's germline CDR1 is LGHNT and CDR2 FRNRAP. The CDR3 loop reads CASGLVHAGEGMDEQFF. The DNA for the CDR3 is TGTGCTAGTGGTTTGGTACATGCGGGAGAAGGGATGGATGAGCAGTTCTTC.

Only one count was recorded for this clone. V is TRBV7-2 and J is TRBJ2-7; D is uncertain. The CDR3 is 13 amino acids. The V end lost 2 bases, the J end lost 4 bases, and 9 bases lay between the germline ends. The germline V gene has CDR1 SGHTA and CDR2 FQGNSA. CDR3 sequence (DNA): TGTGCCAGCAGCTTACCTACTTCATACGAGCAGTACTTC. Translated, it gives CASSLPTSYEQYF.

The chain carries TRBV19 and TRBJ2-2, with D hard to call. V lost 7 bases, J lost 3 bases, and 3 bases lay in between. CDR1 and CDR2 from the germline V gene are LNHDA and SQIVND (reference sequence). The length of the CDR3 is 11 residues. As DNA, the CDR3 is TGTGCCAGTAAGGACACCGGGGAGCTGTTTTTT. Translation gives CASKDTGELFF. The variable domain in full, with the rest retrieved from reference TRBV19 and TRBJ2-2, is DGGITQSPKYLFRKEGQNVTLSCEQNLNHDAMYWYRQDPGQGLRLIYYSQIVNDFQKGDIAEGYSVSREKKESFPLTVTSAQKNPTAFYLCASKDTGELFFGEGSRLTVL.